This T cell receptor (beta chain) was recorded in a study of cytomegalovirus exposure and HLA in healthy donors. This CDR3 spans 14 amino acids. Germline V gene lookup returns CDR1 SNHLY and CDR2 FYNNEI. Between the trimmed V and J ends, which lost 3 bases and 8 bases, there was a span of 13 bases. Concerning this clone itself: The target antigen is unknown.

13 Jbeta primers and 60 Vbeta primers were used for the PCR. Some clones are missing from TCRdb's copy, which holds only in-frame ones; the method was immunoSEQ multiplex PCR. The sample has roughly 130,000 clones; about 80% are singletons. Study conclusions and caveats: Within an earlier analysis, most TCR beta V segments proved productive either about 87% or about 30% of the time. Reports described diagnosis of cytomegalovirus status by the classifier as highly specific and sensitive.

The donors gave bone marrow, and they were healthy. Donors counted as nominally healthy when sampled, yet unrecorded immune exposures were likely. This receptor was obtained from a human donor in good health. The sample taken for sequencing was PBMCs. This chain links TRBV2 with TRBJ1-4; weak D call: TRBD1 (5 bases). The CDR3: CASSDYGGNEKLFF. The CDR3 bases are TGTGCCAGCAGTGATTATGGGGGGAACGAAAAACTGTTTTTT.